These 29 T cell receptor beta chains were all obtained from the same sample, sequenced in a study of control samples from healthy donors and cancer patients. Sequencing used immunoSEQ multiplex PCR; TCRdb keeps in-frame clones, though not all of them. This table holds approximately 7,000 clones, around 82% found once. The sequencing input was PBMCs. Receptor source: an older man with lung cancer.

V gene TRBV7-9 combines with J gene TRBJ2-7, with D hard to call. V lost 3 bases to trimming and J lost 4 bases, with 10 bases between them. This CDR3 comprises 13 residues. Germline loops: CDR1 SEHNR, CDR2 FQNEAQ (reference sequence). The CDR3 spells CASSLTPSYEQYF. The CDR3 nucleotides read TGTGCCAGCAGCTTGACTCCCTCTTACGAGCAGTACTTC.

V usage is TRBV2 and J usage is TRBJ2-6, with no clear D. The CDR3 is 15 amino acids. The germline CDR1 and CDR2 sequences are SNHLY and FYNNEI. Between the trimmed V and J ends, which lost 4 bases and 1 base, there was a span of 8 bases. The CDR3 sequence is CASSVSFSGANVLTF. For the CDR3, the DNA is TGTGCCAGCAGTGTTTCCTTTTCTGGGGCCAACGTCCTGACTTTC.

The chain has TRBV28 and TRBJ2-6; D possibly corresponds to TRBD1 (6 bases). CDR1 and CDR2 from the germline V gene are MDHEN and SYDVKM. Trimming removed 5 bases from V and 3 bases from J, with 11 bases in between. The CDR3 extends over 15 amino acids. The CDR3 region has the DNA TGTGCCAGCAGTACGGACAGCGTTGGGGCCAACGTCCTGACTTTC. As protein: CASSTDSVGANVLTF.

J is TRBJ2-5 and V is TRBV11-2; 9 positions match TRBD1. Losses at the gene ends were 5 bases for V and 7 bases for J; bases not matched to a gene: 5. The CDR3 runs to 13 residues. Germline CDR1 reads SGHAT; CDR2 reads FQNNGV. CDR3 sequence reads: CASSLPGQGTQYF. CDR3 sequence (DNA): TGTGCCAGCAGCCTCCCGGGACAGGGGACCCAGTACTTC.

This sequence joins TRBV6-2 or TRBV6-3 and TRBJ2-1, with 9 bases lining up with TRBD2. This CDR3 has 17 amino acids. Trimming took 4 bases from V and 5 from J; bases not matched to a gene: 12. Germline assignment: CDR1 MNHEY and CDR2 SVGEGT. Here the CDR3 DNA reads TGTGCCAGCAGTTTGGATCGGGCTAGCGGGACACACAATGAGCAGTTCTTC. This encodes CASSLDRASGTHNEQFF.

The chain employs TRBV30 and TRBJ2-3, with D tentatively TRBD2 (5 bases). The CDR3 is made up of 17 amino acids. Looked up from germline, CDR1 is GTSNPN and CDR2 is SVGIG (reference sequence). V was pared by 2 bases and J by 2 bases, with 20 bases between. CDR3 region: CAWSMDRLAVVTDTQYF. CDR3 coding DNA: TGTGCCTGGAGTATGGACCGGCTAGCCGTTGTCACAGATACGCAGTATTTT.

This clone was detected only a few times. The chain is built from TRBV10-3 and TRBJ2-1; 9 nucleotides agree with TRBD2. The CDR3 is 15 residues long. Germline assignment: CDR1 ENHRY and CDR2 SYGVKD. V was clipped by 2 bases and J by 6 bases; unmatched bases: 5. The CDR3 nucleotides are TGTGCCATCAGTGAGGCCTCTAGCGGGACCAATGAGCAGTTCTTC. Its translation is CAISEASSGTNEQFF.

This clone occurred once. The V and J genes are TRBV6-6 and TRBJ2-1; D gene unclear. Trimming took 2 bases from V and 5 from J, leaving 1 base between them. The CDR3 runs to 11 residues. Germline CDR1 and CDR2: MNHNY and SVGAGI (reference sequence). The CDR3 region has the DNA TGTGCCAGCAGTTACAACAATGAGCAGTTCTTC. Protein product: CASSYNNEQFF.

The CDR3 loop is CASSLSGTPAKNIQYF. The CDR3 region has the DNA TGTGCCAGCAGCTTGTCCGGGACGCCCGCCAAAAACATTCAGTACTTC. This chain joins TRBV7-9 and TRBJ2-4, with D possibly called TRBD1 or TRBD2 (5 bases each). The CDR3 runs 16 residues. Trimming cost V 3 bases and J 1 base, with 13 bases left between them. Germline assignment: CDR1 SEHNR and CDR2 FQNEAQ (reference sequence).

The chain carries TRBV28 and TRBJ1-5; no definite D call. This CDR3 has 16 residues. V was pared by 5 bases and J by 1 base, with 15 bases between. The V gene's germline CDR1 is MDHEN and CDR2 SYDVKM. DNA of the CDR3: TGTGCCAGCAGTCCCCCGCAGTTGGGGAGCAATCAGCCCCAGCATTTT. Translated: CASSPPQLGSNQPQHF. The complete variable domain, with remaining parts taken from reference TRBV28 and TRBJ1-5, reads DVKVTQSSRYLVKRTGEKVFLECVQDMDHENMFWYRQDPGLGLRLIYFSYDVKMKEKGDIPEGYSVSREKKERFSLILESASTNQTSMYLCASSPPQLGSNQPQHFGDGTRLSIL.

This chain links TRBV19 with TRBJ1-2; TRBD1 might be the D (6 bases). This CDR3 is 14 amino acids long. V dropped 9 bases and J dropped 4 bases, with 18 bases sitting between them. Germline CDR1 reads LNHDA; CDR2 reads SQIVND (reference sequence). CDR3 DNA sequence: TGTGCCAGCCGAAGTGTAGGACAGACCTATGGCTACACCTTC. Translation: CASRSVGQTYGYTF.

This clone was seen a handful of times. The chain couples TRBV27 to TRBJ2-5; D call uncertain. CDR1 MNHEY and CDR2 SMNVEV come from the germline V gene (reference sequence). V was trimmed by 8 bases and J by 3 bases, leaving 10 bases between them. The CDR3 consists of 12 residues. The CDR3 DNA reads TGTGCCAGCTGGGGTTCCAAAGAGACCCAGTACTTC. Protein: CASWGSKETQYF.

V is TRBV2 and J is TRBJ1-2; D uncertain. Trimming took 5 bases from V and 5 from J, leaving 12 bases between them. The germline gives CDR1 SNHLY, CDR2 FYNNEI. The CDR3 covers 13 residues. The DNA for the CDR3 is TGTGCCAGCAGTTGGGCCTTTCGATATGGCTACACCTTC. This sequence encodes CASSWAFRYGYTF.

CDR3 coding DNA: TGTGCCAGCAGCTTGGCCGCGGGGGGCATAGATACGCAGTATTTT. Protein: CASSLAAGGIDTQYF. The chain couples TRBV5-5 to TRBJ2-3, with 8 bases lining up with TRBD2. The CDR3 loop spans 15 amino acids. V shed 0 bases, J shed 5 bases, and the junction held 5 bases outside the gene matches. Germline V CDR1 and CDR2: SGHKS, YYEKEE (reference sequence).

This chain links TRBV19 with TRBJ2-2, with a weak D call TRBD2 (5 bases). In germline, CDR1 is LNHDA, CDR2 SQIVND (reference sequence). Trimming took 3 bases from V and 6 from J, leaving 11 bases between them. The CDR3 is 14 amino acids. CDR3 residues: CASSMRRAAGELFF. The CDR3 nucleotides read TGTGCCAGTAGTATGCGGCGGGCTGCCGGGGAGCTGTTTTTT.

The rearrangement links TRBV9 to TRBJ2-1; no definite D call. Looked up from germline, CDR1 is SGDLS and CDR2 is YYNGEE. Deletions cut 0 bases from V and 8 bases from J, with 12 bases between. The length of the CDR3 is 14 residues. CDR3 amino acids: CASSVAQVLDEQFF. For the CDR3, the DNA is TGTGCCAGCAGCGTAGCACAAGTGTTAGATGAGCAGTTCTTC.

This clone was seen just once. The genes are TRBV11-2 and TRBJ2-7; maybe TRBD1 (5 bases). Trimming cost V 4 bases and J 6 bases, with 25 bases left between them. Germline assignment: CDR1 SGHAT and CDR2 FQNNGV. The CDR3 runs 17 residues. This CDR3 is CASSSRDHQGNGAEQYF. CDR3 sequence (DNA): TGTGCCAGCAGCTCCCGAGACCATCAGGGAAATGGGGCCGAGCAGTACTTC.

This rearrangement joins TRBV27 to TRBJ2-1; 8 bases map to TRBD2. With V trimmed by 3 bases and J by 9 bases, 7 bases remained unmatched. The germline CDR1 and CDR2 sequences are MNHEY and SMNVEV (reference sequence). The length of the CDR3 is 14 residues. Here the CDR3 reads CASSLAGGDGEQFF. DNA of the CDR3: TGTGCCAGCAGTTTGGCGGGAGGAGACGGTGAGCAGTTCTTC.

The CDR3 protein is CATSRGSGANVLTF. The CDR3 region has the DNA TGTGCCACCAGCAGAGGATCCGGGGCCAACGTCCTGACTTTC. V is TRBV15 and J is TRBJ2-6; D not certain. The V gene lost 1 base and the J gene lost 4 bases, with 5 bases spanning the gap. The germline V gene encodes CDR1 LNHNV and CDR2 YYDKDF (reference sequence). The CDR3 loop spans 14 amino acids.

A few counts support this clone. J is TRBJ1-1 and V is TRBV25-1; D remains ambiguous. V lost 1 base and J lost 5, with 14 bases in between. Germline CDR1 is MGHDK and CDR2 is SYGVNS. CDR3 size: 15 residues. This chain's CDR3 is CASSESQVIRTEAFF. DNA for the CDR3: TGTGCCAGCAGTGAATCCCAGGTAATAAGGACTGAAGCTTTCTTT.

This clone appeared a few times. The chain uses TRBV18 and TRBJ1-1; the D is unclear. Germline V lookup: CDR1 KGHSH, CDR2 LQKENI. V was cut by 3 bases and J by 3 bases, with 8 bases left in between. The CDR3 extends over 13 amino acids. The CDR3 is CASSPLGDTEAFF. DNA of the CDR3: TGTGCCAGCTCACCTTTAGGAGACACTGAAGCTTTCTTT.

This clone appeared once. Relative to the germline gene, one junction end is altered; a read error may explain this. DNA for the CDR3: TGTGCCAGCAGCCCTTCCGGGACTCACCAAGGGACCCAGTACTTC. Translation gives CASSPSGTHQGTQYF. V usage is TRBV7-8 and J usage is TRBJ2-5; D possibly corresponds to TRBD2 (6 bases). Germline V gene sequence: CDR1 SGHVS, CDR2 FQNEAQ. CDR3 length: 15 residues.

This clone was seen a handful of times. The V gene is TRBV6-2 or TRBV6-3, the J gene TRBJ1-5, with 11 positions matching TRBD1. CDR1 and CDR2 from the germline V gene are MNHEY and SVGEGT. This CDR3 has 16 residues. Germline trimming cut 0 bases from V and 6 bases from J; bases unmatched to any gene: 4. In DNA form, the CDR3 reads TGTGCCAGCAGTTACTCGGGGACAGGGGGAGGTCAGCCCCAGCATTTT. Its protein product is CASSYSGTGGGQPQHF.

J is TRBJ2-2 and V is TRBV27; 8 positions agree with TRBD2. This CDR3 spans 15 amino acids. Germline trimming cut 7 bases from V and 2 bases from J; bases unmatched to any gene: 6. In germline, CDR1 is MNHEY, CDR2 SMNVEV (reference sequence). The CDR3, as DNA: TGTGCCAGCATTCCGGGAGGGGCAAACACCGGGGAGCTGTTTTTT. Its protein product is CASIPGGANTGELFF.

This chain links TRBV24-1 with TRBJ2-1, with TRBD2 matching over 11 bases. CDR1 and CDR2 (germline): KGHDR, SFDVKD. V lost 7 bases to trimming and J lost 2 bases; unmatched junction nucleotides: 6. This CDR3 has 16 residues. The CDR3: CATSQTSGTPYNEQFF. CDR3 DNA: TGTGCCACCAGCCAGACTAGCGGGACGCCCTACAATGAGCAGTTCTTC.

This rearrangement joins TRBV11-3 to TRBJ2-2; possibly TRBD2 for D (7 bases). Germline lookup yields CDR1 SGHNT and CDR2 YENEEA. Trimming removed 5 bases at V and 5 bases at J, with 18 bases between. This CDR3 is built from 16 residues. The CDR3 loop reads CASSPGEGGGTGELFF. CDR3 coding DNA: TGTGCCAGCAGCCCCGGCGAGGGGGGGGGTACCGGGGAGCTGTTTTTT.

The rearrangement links TRBV19 to TRBJ2-3; 10 bases match TRBD2. CDR3 length: 17 residues. Germline-derived CDR1 and CDR2 are LNHDA and SQIVND (reference sequence). The junction had 5 bases not matched to a gene; V was cut back by 1 base and J by 1 base. The CDR3 sequence is CASSIGLAGAGTDTQYF. CDR3 coding DNA: TGTGCCAGTAGTATAGGGCTAGCGGGAGCAGGCACAGATACGCAGTATTTT.

This clone appeared a few times. DNA for the CDR3: TGTGCCAGCAGCCCGTTCGGGAGAGCGGGTTACGAGCAGTACTTC. Its protein product is CASSPFGRAGYEQYF. V and J are TRBV7-6 and TRBJ2-7; D is possibly TRBD2 (6 bases). V was clipped by 5 bases and J by 4 bases, with 18 bases between them. The CDR3 has 15 amino acids. Germline CDR1 reads SGHVS; CDR2 reads FNYEAQ.

This clone was counted once. This chain connects TRBV6-5 to TRBJ2-1; TRBD1 matches 7 bases. The junction had 5 bases not matched to a gene; V was cut back by 9 bases and J by 3 bases. This CDR3 comprises 13 residues. Germline-derived CDR1 and CDR2 are MNHEY and SVGAGI. The CDR3 sequence: CASTGTDYNEQFF. The CDR3 DNA follows: TGTGCCAGTACCGGGACAGACTACAATGAGCAGTTCTTC.